Listed below are T cell receptor beta chains from one sample, sequenced in a study of radiation and T cells in renal cell carcinoma. The table came from immunoSEQ multiplex PCR; TCRdb's copy has only in-frame clones and leaves some out. This sample yields some 120,000 clones, of which around 80% are seen a single time; roughly 5.9% belongs to the top ten. This material consisted of blood, taken from a patient whose treatment included radiotherapy and nephrectomy. All receptors come from a man aged 45-60 years with renal cell carcinoma. Each CDR3 is given with its conserved first and last residue. Each record gives: V gene, clone size, J gene, D gene, CDR3 protein, CDR3 DNA. The D gene is left open where the match is weak. Not all rows give a size; the values are once, few, many and, for expanded clones, a class.

V: TRBV5-6; size: .; J: TRBJ1-5; D: .; CDR3: CASSPSAGNQPQHF; DNA: TGTGCCAGCAGCCCTTCGGCCGGGAATCAGCCCCAGCATTTT
V: TRBV4-2; size: once; J: TRBJ2-5; D: .; CDR3: CASSQDPSVGETQYF; DNA: TGTGCCAGCAGCCAAGATCCTAGCGTAGGAGAGACCCAGTACTTC
V: TRBV18; size: .; J: TRBJ2-7; D: .; CDR3: CASSANRAPAYEQYF; DNA: TGTGCCAGCTCAGCGAACAGGGCCCCCGCCTACGAGCAGTACTTC
V: TRBV30; size: .; J: TRBJ2-1; D: .; CDR3: CAWSAAGHGKTSYNEQFF; DNA: TGTGCCTGGAGTGCGGCAGGGCATGGTAAAACTTCCTACAATGAGCAGTTCTTC
V: TRBV5-1; size: .; J: TRBJ2-2; D: .; CDR3: CASSLGPGEEELFF; DNA: TGCGCCAGCAGCTTGGGACCGGGAGAAGAAGAGCTGTTTTTT
V: TRBV4-2; size: .; J: TRBJ2-5; D: TRBD2; CDR3: CASSHGGGPEETQYF; DNA: TGTGCCAGCAGCCACGGGGGGGGGCCCGAAGAGACCCAGTACTTC
V: TRBV19; size: .; J: TRBJ1-5; D: .; CDR3: CASSTQGTQPQHF; DNA: TGTGCCAGTAGTACCCAGGGGACTCAGCCCCAGCATTTT
V: TRBV7-2; size: .; J: TRBJ2-2; D: .; CDR3: CASSLVAGNTGELFF; DNA: TGTGCCAGCAGCTTGGTGGCGGGGAACACCGGGGAGCTGTTTTTT
V: TRBV4-1; size: few; J: TRBJ2-7; D: .; CDR3: CASSQEPLGGSYEQYF; DNA: TGCGCCAGCAGCCAAGAACCCTTGGGCGGCTCCTACGAGCAGTACTTC
V: TRBV2; size: .; J: TRBJ2-7; D: .; CDR3: CASSWQAKPYEQYF; DNA: TGTGCCAGCAGTTGGCAGGCGAAACCCTACGAGCAGTACTTC
V: TRBV7-2; size: once; J: TRBJ2-1; D: .; CDR3: CASSPSPAGYEQFF; DNA: TGTGCCAGCAGCCCTTCCCCGGCAGGGTATGAGCAGTTCTTC
V: TRBV19; size: once; J: TRBJ1-3; D: TRBD1; CDR3: CASSPGGISGNTIYF; DNA: TGTGCCAGTAGTCCAGGGGGAATCTCTGGAAACACCATATATTTT
V: TRBV7-9; size: .; J: TRBJ1-1; D: .; CDR3: CASSFLENTEAFF; DNA: TGTGCCAGCAGCTTCCTCGAAAACACTGAAGCTTTCTTT
V: TRBV30; size: few; J: TRBJ1-6; D: .; CDR3: CAWTPGTGGRNSPLHF; DNA: TGTGCCTGGACTCCCGGTACCGGGGGACGAAATTCACCCCTCCACTTT
V: TRBV6-6; size: .; J: TRBJ2-5; D: TRBD1; CDR3: CASGTAKTQETQYF; DNA: TGTGCCAGCGGGACAGCTAAAACACAAGAGACCCAGTACTTC
V: TRBV5-4; size: .; J: TRBJ2-4; D: .; CDR3: CASSPQTEDIQYF; DNA: TGTGCCAGCAGCCCCCAAACTGAGGACATTCAGTACTTC
V: TRBV5-1; size: .; J: TRBJ1-6; D: .; CDR3: CASSGTGAHNSPLHF; DNA: TGCGCCAGCAGCGGCACCGGGGCCCATAATTCACCCCTCCACTTT
V: TRBV1; size: .; J: TRBJ2-3; D: .; CDR3: CTSSQDLGGGVHTDTQYF; DNA: TGCACCAGCAGCCAAGATCTAGGCGGGGGGGTCCACACAGATACGCAGTATTTT
V: TRBV9; size: .; J: TRBJ2-3; D: TRBD2; CDR3: CASNPLAGVDTQYF; DNA: TGTGCCAGCAACCCACTAGCGGGAGTAGATACGCAGTATTTT
V: TRBV29-1; size: .; J: TRBJ1-2; D: TRBD1; CDR3: CSVAGDRRSNYGYTF; DNA: TGCAGCGTTGCAGGGGACAGGCGATCTAACTATGGCTACACCTTC
V: TRBV7-2; size: .; J: TRBJ2-7; D: TRBD2; CDR3: CASSGSGPAEQYF; DNA: TGTGCCAGCAGCGGTAGCGGGCCAGCCGAGCAGTACTTC
V: TRBV9; size: .; J: TRBJ1-3; D: .; CDR3: CASSVGVLSGNTIYF; DNA: TGTGCCAGCAGCGTCGGGGTCCTCTCTGGAAACACCATATATTTT
V: TRBV30; size: .; J: TRBJ1-2; D: .; CDR3: CAWRRGYYGYTF; DNA: TGTGCCTGGAGACGGGGGTACTATGGCTACACCTTC
V: TRBV5-1; size: .; J: TRBJ1-1; D: .; CDR3: CASSYTGLPSYTEAFF; DNA: TGCGCCAGCAGCTACACAGGGCTCCCCAGCTACACTGAAGCTTTCTTT
V: TRBV5-6; size: .; J: TRBJ2-7; D: TRBD2; CDR3: CASSPELAGVYEQYF; DNA: TGTGCCAGCAGCCCCGAACTAGCGGGAGTCTACGAGCAGTACTTC
V: TRBV6-6; size: .; J: TRBJ2-7; D: .; CDR3: CASSYETDREQYF; DNA: TGTGCCAGCAGTTACGAAACCGACAGGGAGCAGTACTTC
V: TRBV6-5; size: .; J: TRBJ1-2; D: TRBD1; CDR3: CASRLYRDSGGYTF; DNA: TGTGCCAGCAGATTATACCGGGACAGTGGGGGCTACACCTTC
V: TRBV7-9; size: few; J: TRBJ1-2; D: TRBD1; CDR3: CASSSTGNYGYTF; DNA: TGTGCCAGCAGCTCGACAGGGAACTATGGCTACACCTTC
V: TRBV10-1; size: .; J: TRBJ1-1; D: .; CDR3: CASSFWPALNTEAFF; DNA: TGCGCCAGCAGTTTTTGGCCCGCCCTGAACACTGAAGCTTTCTTT